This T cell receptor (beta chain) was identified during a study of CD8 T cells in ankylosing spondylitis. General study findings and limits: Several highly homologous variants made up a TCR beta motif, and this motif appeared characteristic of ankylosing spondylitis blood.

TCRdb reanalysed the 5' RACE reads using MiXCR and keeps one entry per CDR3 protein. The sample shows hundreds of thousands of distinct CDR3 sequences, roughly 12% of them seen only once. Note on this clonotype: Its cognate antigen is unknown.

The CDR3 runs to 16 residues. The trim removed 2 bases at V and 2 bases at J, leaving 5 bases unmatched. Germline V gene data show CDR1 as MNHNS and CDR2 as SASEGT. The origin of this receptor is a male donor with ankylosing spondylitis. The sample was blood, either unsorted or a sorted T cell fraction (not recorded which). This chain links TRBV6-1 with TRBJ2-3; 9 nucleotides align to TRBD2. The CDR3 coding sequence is TGTGCCAGCAGTGAATTAAGGACTAGCGCCACAGATACGCAGTATTTT. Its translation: CASSELRTSATDTQYF.